What follows describes a single TCR beta chain. Germline CDR1 and CDR2: LNHDA and SQIVND (reference sequence). The V and J ends lost 4 bases and 6 bases, in that order; junction bases with no gene match: 3. The CDR3 consists of 12 residues. Authors' data handling: Amplification of reference gene primers provided the estimated nucleated cell counts. The method was immunoSEQ multiplex PCR; TCRdb's version includes in-frame clones alone and lacks a portion of them. V and J calls plus clone size are reproduced from that table; the DNA served to infer D and trimming. The table lists about 260,000 clones, about 89% of them singletons, with approximately 1.6% in the top ten. The source of the sample is a study of blood T cell repertoires in COVID-19. Study information: COVID-19 samples collected from the United States, Italy and Spain covered acute and convalescent phases. T cells, B-cell-depleted T cells, or PBMCs provided the cDNA or gDNA that served as material.

The receptor was isolated from a woman aged 40 to 55 who had recovered from COVID-19. V usage is TRBV19 and J usage is TRBJ2-7; 7 positions match TRBD1. Sequenced material: peripheral blood. CDR3 protein: CASSKGGSEQYF. CDR3 coding DNA: TGTGCCAGTAGTAAAGGGGGCAGCGAGCAGTACTTC.